This T cell receptor beta chain comes out of a study of blood T cells in healthy people across ages. Study-level information: About one barcoded beta molecule per two T cells was the capture yield of template switching.

The trim removed 5 bases at V and 5 bases at J, leaving 4 bases unmatched. Per the germline V gene, CDR1 is SGHNT and CDR2 is YENEEA. CDR3 length: 14 amino acids. A J-beta primer mix and a sample-barcoded 5' primer were used in a second PCR of about 6 to 12 cycles. TCRdb reprocessed the 5' RACE reads via MiXCR and lists one record per CDR3 protein. The sample shows about 800,000 distinct CDR3 sequences, about 25% of them seen only once. The extraction recovered at least 5.5 micrograms of total RNA per sample. The same sample was also studied in work on T cells of mothers and their children.

This chain links TRBV11-3 with TRBJ2-1; 9 bases match TRBD2. The sequenced sample consisted of blood. This TCR was recovered from a boy aged 5-17 years in good health. CDR3 amino acids: CASSEREADNEQFF. For the CDR3, the DNA is TGTGCCAGCAGCGAGCGGGAGGCGGACAATGAGCAGTTCTTC. Using reference TRBV11-3 and TRBJ2-1 for the parts outside the CDR3, the full variable domain is EAGVVQSPRYKIIEKKQPVAFWCNPISGHNTLYWYLQNLGQGPELLIRYENEEAVDDSQLPKDRFSAERLKGVDSTLKIQPAELGDSAVYLCASSEREADNEQFFGPGTRLTVL.